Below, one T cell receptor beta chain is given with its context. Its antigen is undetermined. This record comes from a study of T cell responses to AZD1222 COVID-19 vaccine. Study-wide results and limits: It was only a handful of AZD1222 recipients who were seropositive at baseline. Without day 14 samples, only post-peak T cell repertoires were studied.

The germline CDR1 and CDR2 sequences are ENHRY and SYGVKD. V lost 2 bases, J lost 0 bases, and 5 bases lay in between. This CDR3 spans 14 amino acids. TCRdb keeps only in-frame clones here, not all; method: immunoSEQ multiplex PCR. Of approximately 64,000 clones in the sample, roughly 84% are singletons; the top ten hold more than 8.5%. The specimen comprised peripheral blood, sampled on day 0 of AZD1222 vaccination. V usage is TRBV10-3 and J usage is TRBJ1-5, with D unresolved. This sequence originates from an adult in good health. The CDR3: CAISEMYSNQPQHF. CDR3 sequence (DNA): TGTGCCATCAGTGAGATGTATAGCAATCAGCCCCAGCATTTT.